This entry lists 5 T cell receptor beta chains sequenced from one sample in a study of beta chain features in type 1 diabetes. Study-wide findings and caveats: In all four CD4+ subsets, TCRB CDR3 length was significantly, moderately reduced in type 1 diabetes.

Sequencing targeted expressed TCRB transcripts, as all isolated RNA had been reverse transcribed. The method was immunoSEQ multiplex PCR; TCRdb's version includes in-frame clones alone and lacks a portion of them. The table includes about 660,000 clones, roughly an eighth detected once. No antigens are known for them. The specimen sequenced was naive CD4+ T cells from blood. These receptor sequences come from a man aged 18 to 30 with type 1 diabetes.

This clone has just a few counts. The rearrangement uses TRBV10-3 and TRBJ2-2; no definite D call. V lost 6 bases to trimming and J lost 2 bases, with 13 bases between them. CDR3 size: 15 residues. Germline CDR1 ENHRY, CDR2 SYGVKD. The CDR3 DNA reads TGTGCCATCAGAGACTCTACGGTCAACACCGGGGAGCTGTTTTTT. As protein: CAIRDSTVNTGELFF.

This clone was seen more than once but under ten times. The chain links TRBV20-1 to TRBJ2-1; 8 nucleotides match TRBD2. Trimming took 6 bases from V and 10 from J; bases not matched to a gene: 5. Germline-derived CDR1 and CDR2 are DFQATT and SNEGSKA (reference sequence). This CDR3 is built from 11 residues. The CDR3 nucleotides read TGCAGTGCCTCCCGGGGGGGCGAGCAGTTCTTC. This sequence encodes CSASRGGEQFF.

The chain employs TRBV9 and TRBJ2-1; 7 bases are shared with TRBD1. The CDR3 spans 14 residues. The V segment lost 1 base and the J segment 7 bases; nucleotides outside the gene matches: 5. CDR1 and CDR2 from the germline V gene are SGDLS and YYNGEE. Here the CDR3 reads CASSVQGVWNEQFF. CDR3 DNA: TGTGCCAGCAGCGTACAGGGGGTTTGGAATGAGCAGTTCTTC.

The chain has TRBV4-1 and TRBJ1-1; TRBD1 might be the D (5 bases). This CDR3 spans 18 amino acids. Looked up from germline, CDR1 is MGHRA and CDR2 is YSYEKL. Trimming took off 5 bases at V and 7 bases at J, with 29 bases between the two ends. The CDR3 loop reads CASSANKGLRVLEGEAFF. CDR3 DNA: TGCGCCAGCAGCGCAAATAAGGGGTTAAGAGTCCTCGAAGGTGAAGCTTTCTTT.

V gene TRBV7-9 combines with J gene TRBJ1-2; no firm D call. The germline V gene has CDR1 SEHNR and CDR2 FQNEAQ (reference sequence). CDR3 length: 11 residues. The V gene lost 1 base and the J gene lost 8 bases, with 5 bases spanning the gap. Here the CDR3 DNA reads TGTGCCAGCAGCTTAGTGTACGGCTACACCTTC. Encoded protein: CASSLVYGYTF.